The TCR beta chain described here comes from a study of T-cell memory formation after mild COVID-19. In the study overall: Most TCR clusters belonged to a single donor.

Each CDR3 protein gets one entry after TCRdb re-called the 5' RACE reads with MiXCR. The table lists roughly 560,000 distinct CDR3 sequences, roughly 20% of them singletons, with approximately 13% in the top ten. Between the trimmed V and J ends, which lost 4 bases and 2 bases, there was a span of 9 bases. Germline V lookup: CDR1 SNHLY, CDR2 FYNNEI. The CDR3 runs 15 residues. About this clonotype itself: The antigen is not known.

The study, taken as a whole, reports: Some clones that responded were present in memory (sampled pre-infection), which suggests cross-reactive memory joined.

This TCR came from an adult woman who had mild COVID-19 (a few samples of this study predate the infection). Cell type and time point are not known. Sequenced material: PBMCs or a T cell subset sorted from them (not recorded which). The chain has TRBV2 and TRBJ2-6; D is unresolved. The CDR3 region is CASSVRPAGANVLTF. CDR3 nucleotide sequence: TGTGCCAGCAGTGTCCGGCCAGCTGGGGCCAACGTCCTGACTTTC.